These T cell receptor beta chains were read from a single sample in a study of molecular identifiers for immune sequencing clone quantification. In TCRdb, the PCR reads were re-called with MiXCR into one record per CDR3 protein. The repertoire has over 85,000 distinct CDR3 sequences, less than 35% of them found once; the top ten carry over 8%. The sample comprised naive CD8+ T cells from blood, with Jurkat cell RNA spiked in. These receptors were collected from a human donor in good health. Some libraries in this study had Jurkat cell RNA spiked in. Both conserved end residues are part of each CDR3. Fields, in order: V gene, J gene, D gene, clone size, CDR3 protein, CDR3 DNA. D genes are given only for firm matches. Not all rows give a size; the values are once, few, many and, for expanded clones, a class.

>TRBV6-2/TRBV6-3|TRBJ1-2|.|few
CASSTTEVGYTF
TGTGCCAGCAGTACAACAGAGGTTGGCTACACCTTC
>TRBV24-1|TRBJ2-1|.|.
CATSDYNNEQFF
TGTGCCACCAGTGATTATAACAATGAGCAGTTCTTC
>TRBV9|TRBJ2-3|.|.
CASSVWGSSTDTQYF
TGTGCCAGCAGCGTATGGGGGAGCAGCACAGATACGCAGTATTTT
>TRBV27|TRBJ2-7|TRBD2|.
CASSAPLAGDYEQYF
TGTGCCAGCAGTGCCCCACTAGCGGGGGACTACGAGCAGTACTTC
>TRBV7-6|TRBJ2-1|.|many
CASSLGGLPGYNEQFF
TGTGCCAGCAGCTTAGGAGGACTCCCTGGGTACAATGAGCAGTTCTTC
>TRBV7-2|TRBJ2-7|.|many
CASSFRPHYEQYF
TGTGCCAGCAGCTTCCGACCCCACTACGAGCAGTACTTC
>TRBV19|TRBJ2-3|.|.
CASSRITDTQYF
TGTGCCAGTAGTCGCATCACAGATACGCAGTATTTT
>TRBV12-3/TRBV12-4|TRBJ1-4|.|few
CASSLGQLEKLFF
TGTGCCAGCAGTTTAGGGCAGTTAGAAAAACTGTTTTTT
>TRBV6-2/TRBV6-3|TRBJ1-5|.|.
CASSDIGLDSNQPQHF
TGTGCCAGCAGCGATATCGGGTTAGATAGCAATCAGCCCCAGCATTTT
>TRBV11-2|TRBJ2-1|TRBD2|.
CASSLELAGVYNEQVF
TGTGCCAGCAGCTTAGAACTAGCGGGAGTCTACAATGAGCAGGTCTTC
>TRBV5-6|TRBJ2-3|.|few
CASSLGGWVTDTQYF
TGTGCCAGCAGCTTGGGGGGATGGGTTACAGATACGCAGTATTTT
>TRBV27|TRBJ2-6|.|few
CASSLYPGANVLTF
TGTGCCAGCAGTTTATACCCTGGGGCCAACGTCCTGACTTTC
>TRBV27|TRBJ2-7|.|.
CASSETGSYEQYF
TGTGCCAGCAGTGAGACAGGTTCCTACGAGCAGTACTTC
>TRBV29-1|TRBJ2-2|.|many
CSVERTGELFF
TGCAGCGTTGAAAGAACCGGGGAGCTGTTTTTT
>TRBV11-2|TRBJ2-6|TRBD1|.
CASSLEGRTGHSGANVLTF
TGTGCCAGCAGCTTAGAGGGAAGGACAGGGCACTCTGGGGCCAACGTCCTGACTTTC
>TRBV7-9|TRBJ2-3|.|few
CASSNPPPSVASTDTQYF
TGTGCCAGCAGCAATCCACCCCCTAGCGTAGCTAGCACAGATACGCAGTATTTT
>TRBV4-3|TRBJ2-3|.|many
CASSQGRMSTDTQYF
TGCGCCAGCAGCCAAGGTCGCATGTCGACAGATACGCAGTATTTT
>TRBV5-1|TRBJ1-2|TRBD1|.
CASRPTGPPLYGYTF
TGCGCCAGCAGGCCGACAGGGCCCCCGCTCTATGGCTACACCTTC
>TRBV5-1|TRBJ2-7|.|.
CASSLATSSYEQYF
TGCGCCAGCAGCTTGGCTACGAGCTCCTACGAGCAGTACTTC
>TRBV20-1|TRBJ2-7|TRBD1|.
CSARGPGQGIYEQYF
TGCAGTGCTAGAGGGCCGGGACAGGGGATCTACGAGCAGTACTTC
>TRBV6-6|TRBJ2-7|.|.
CASSSPSEQYF
TGTGCCAGCAGTTCCCCCAGCGAGCAGTACTTC
>TRBV29-1|TRBJ2-1|.|few
CSVDVVLSSYNEQFF
TGCAGCGTTGACGTAGTCTTAAGCTCCTACAATGAGCAGTTCTTC
>TRBV2|TRBJ2-5|.|many
CASSEVSKETQYF
TGTGCCAGCAGTGAAGTGAGCAAAGAGACCCAGTACTTC
>TRBV10-2|TRBJ2-3|.|.
CASSNRVSGTDTQYF
TGCGCCAGCAGTAACAGGGTGAGCGGCACAGATACGCAGTATTTT
>TRBV7-9|TRBJ1-5|.|.
CASAKGYSNQPQHF
TGTGCCAGCGCTAAGGGTTATAGCAATCAGCCCCAGCATTTT
>TRBV28|TRBJ2-2|TRBD2|.
CASGGGGETGELFF
TGTGCCAGCGGCGGCGGGGGAGAGACCGGGGAGCTGTTTTTT
>TRBV28|TRBJ1-1|.|many
CASSLDSRVRDTEAFF
TGTGCCAGCAGCCTTGACAGTAGGGTTCGTGACACTGAAGCTTTCTTT
>TRBV5-1|TRBJ2-7|.|many
CASSPGQRRYEQYF
TGCGCCAGCAGCCCAGGACAGCGAAGGTACGAGCAGTACTTC
>TRBV28|TRBJ1-5|TRBD1|many
CASSLFRRQGGRPQHF
TGTGCCAGCAGTTTATTCCGAAGACAGGGCGGTCGTCCCCAGCATTTT
>TRBV12-3/TRBV12-4|TRBJ2-3|.|.
CASSLFRADTQYF
TGTGCCAGCAGTTTATTCCGGGCAGATACGCAGTATTTT
>TRBV7-6|TRBJ2-1|TRBD2|once
CASSLAPSGYYNEQFF
TGTGCCAGCAGCTTAGCCCCTAGCGGGTATTACAATGAGCAGTTCTTC
>TRBV27|TRBJ1-5|.|few
CASSPYQGFGNQPQHF
TGTGCCAGCAGTCCCTATCAAGGGTTTGGCAATCAGCCCCAGCATTTT
>TRBV5-6|TRBJ2-1|.|.
CASSLGLPSYIVQFF
TGTGCCAGCAGCTTGGGACTCCCCTCCTACATTGTGCAGTTCTTC
>TRBV20-1|TRBJ2-5|TRBD1|.
CSAKQGAQYF
TGCAGTGCGAAACAGGGGGCCCAGTACTTC
>TRBV13|TRBJ2-1|.|few
CASTPPSLHEQFF
TGTGCCAGCACCCCTCCCTCACTCCATGAGCAGTTCTTC
>TRBV7-9|TRBJ2-7|TRBD1|.
CTSSIAPRDRGAQYF
TGTACCAGCAGCATCGCTCCCCGGGACAGGGGTGCGCAGTACTTC
>TRBV5-4|TRBJ2-5|.|.
CASSAGSEETQYF
TGTGCCAGCAGCGCTGGGTCAGAAGAGACCCAGTACTTC
>TRBV11-2|TRBJ2-5|TRBD2|.
CASRAGLAGQETQYF
TGTGCCAGCAGAGCCGGACTAGCGGGCCAAGAGACCCAGTACTTC
>TRBV24-1|TRBJ2-1|TRBD1|few
CATSDLGQEYNEQFF
TGTGCCACCAGTGATTTGGGACAGGAGTACAATGAGCAGTTCTTC
>TRBV5-1|TRBJ2-3|TRBD1|many
CASSSPELGQGAGDTQYF
TGCGCCAGCAGCTCCCCGGAACTTGGACAGGGGGCTGGAGATACGCAGTATTTT
>TRBV15|TRBJ1-1|.|many
CATSRDPGAEAFF
TGTGCCACCAGCAGAGATCCCGGGGCTGAAGCTTTCTTT
>TRBV7-2|TRBJ2-3|.|few
CASSFGSDGGF
TGTGCCAGCAGCTTTGGGAGTGATGGGGGCTTT
>TRBV2|TRBJ2-2|TRBD1|.
CASGEAYRGSGELFF
TGTGCCAGCGGTGAAGCATACAGGGGGTCCGGGGAGCTGTTTTTT
>TRBV6-1|TRBJ1-3|.|.
CASSAWLNSGNTIYF
TGTGCCAGCAGTGCTTGGCTTAACTCTGGAAACACCATATATTTT
>TRBV28|TRBJ1-2|.|.
CASSLRTHYGYTF
TGTGCCAGCAGTTTGAGGACTCACTATGGCTACACCTTC
>TRBV28|TRBJ1-2|.|.
CASSSAGTSYGYTF
TGTGCCAGCAGTTCCGCCGGGACATCATATGGCTACACCTTC
>TRBV4-3|TRBJ1-5|.|many
CASSQGPAGYSNQPQHF
TGCGCCAGCAGCCAGGGTCCCGCCGGGTATAGCAATCAGCCCCAGCATTTT
>TRBV6-1|TRBJ2-3|TRBD2|many
CASSEWASGSTDTQYF
TGTGCCAGCAGTGAATGGGCTAGCGGGAGCACAGATACGCAGTATTTT
>TRBV25-1|TRBJ2-7|.|.
CASSVGTPYEQYF
TGTGCCAGCAGTGTCGGGACACCCTACGAGCAGTACTTC
>TRBV6-2/TRBV6-3|TRBJ2-1|TRBD2|.
CASRAGGLLYNEQFF
TGTGCCAGCAGGGCGGGAGGCCTCCTATACAATGAGCAGTTCTTC
>TRBV19|TRBJ1-5|TRBD1|.
CARDRVLPSNQPQHF
TGTGCCCGGGACAGGGTTCTCCCTAGCAATCAGCCCCAGCATTTT
>TRBV28|TRBJ1-1|.|.
CASSLPGPSGVNTEAFF
TGTGCCAGCAGTTTACCAGGACCCTCTGGAGTGAACACTGAAGCTTTCTTT
>TRBV10-3|TRBJ1-4|TRBD1|.
CAISDENRGLEKLFF
TGTGCCATCAGTGACGAAAACAGGGGGCTTGAAAAACTGTTTTTT
>TRBV6-6|TRBJ2-7|TRBD1|many
CASSFRDSSYEQYF
TGTGCCAGCAGTTTTCGGGACAGCTCCTACGAGCAGTACTTC
>TRBV7-9|TRBJ2-2|.|few
CASSLAVGTGELFF
TGTGCCAGCAGCTTAGCGGTCGGGACCGGGGAGCTGTTTTTT
>TRBV13|TRBJ2-5|TRBD2|.
CASSWGTSGQAPQYF
TGTGCCAGCAGCTGGGGGACTAGCGGACAAGCGCCCCAGTACTTC
>TRBV7-9|TRBJ1-5|.|.
CASSSTVEDQPQHF
TGTGCCAGCAGCTCGACAGTGGAGGATCAGCCCCAGCATTTT